The count of the clone carrying this TCR beta chain is one. One end of the junction does not line up with germline, which may come from a read error. These data belong to a study of T cell changes during pregnancy in multiple sclerosis. The table came from immunoSEQ multiplex PCR; TCRdb's copy has only in-frame clones and leaves some out. The sample contains approximately 35,000 clones, more than 90% of which appear only once. Germline V gene sequence: CDR1 SGHTA, CDR2 FQGNSA. The CDR3 runs to 18 residues. V is TRBV7-2 and J is TRBJ2-7, with 9 bases fitting TRBD2. The sample consisted of CD4+ T cells from peripheral blood mononuclear cells, taken in the second trimester of pregnancy. The sequence derives from a female donor in good health, enrolled as a control in a pregnancy study. Here the CDR3 reads CASSLGALAGVASHEQYF. In DNA, the CDR3 is TGTGCCAGCAGCTTAGGAGCCTTAGCGGGGGTTGCCTCCCACGAGCAGTACTTC.